One TCR beta chain is described in this entry. Researchers took RNA transcripts and amplified the TCR beta CDR3 regions from them. The TCR CDR3 was amplified in a first-round RT-PCR using the HTBI primer set. A single record per CDR3 protein comes from TCRdb applying MiXCR to the multiplex PCR reads. The data show under 300,000 distinct CDR3 sequences, with under 30% seen just once and more than 25% held by the top ten. This entry comes from a study of T cells in Graves' hyperthyroidism and ophthalmopathy. About the research overall: Staff took peripheral blood when the initial diagnosis was made, before any treatment began.

The sequence came from a man aged 40-49 years with Graves' hyperthyroidism that later progressed to Graves' ophthalmopathy. Source material: blood.

CDR3 region: CASRPGGDYGYTF. The CDR3 nucleotides read TGTGCCAGCAGGCCCGGGGGCGACTATGGCTACACCTTC. The V and J genes are TRBV6-1 and TRBJ1-2; D is possibly TRBD1 (6 bases). The CDR3 is 13 amino acids. Trimming took off 6 bases at V and 3 bases at J, with 11 bases between the two ends. CDR1 MNHNS and CDR2 SASEGT come from the germline V gene.